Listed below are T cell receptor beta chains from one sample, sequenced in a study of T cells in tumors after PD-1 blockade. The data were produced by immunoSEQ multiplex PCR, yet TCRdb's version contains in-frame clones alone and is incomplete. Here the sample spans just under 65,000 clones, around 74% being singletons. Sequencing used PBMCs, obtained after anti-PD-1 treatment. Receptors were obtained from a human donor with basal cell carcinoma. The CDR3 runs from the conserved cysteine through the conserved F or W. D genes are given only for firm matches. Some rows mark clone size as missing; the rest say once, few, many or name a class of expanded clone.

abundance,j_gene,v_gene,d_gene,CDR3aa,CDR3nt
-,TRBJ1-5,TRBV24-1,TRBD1,CATSPGGGDNQPQHF,TGTGCCACCAGTCCCGGAGGGGGCGATAATCAGCCCCAGCATTTT
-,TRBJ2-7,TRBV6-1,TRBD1,CASSVGPGQGSYEQYF,TGTGCCAGCAGTGTAGGACCGGGACAGGGATCCTACGAGCAGTACTTC
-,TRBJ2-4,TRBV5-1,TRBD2,CASSLDRGDSYF,TGCGCCAGCAGCTTGGATCGGGGGGATTCGTACTTC
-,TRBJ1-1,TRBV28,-,CASSPLQGRGTEAFF,TGTGCCAGCAGTCCCTTACAGGGAAGGGGCACTGAAGCTTTCTTT
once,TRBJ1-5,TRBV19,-,CASKVDGANNQPQHF,TGTGCCAGTAAAGTAGACGGGGCGAACAATCAGCCCCAGCATTTT
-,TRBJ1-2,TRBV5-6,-,CASSLASRGTNYGYTF,TGTGCCAGCAGCTTGGCCTCGCGGGGGACTAACTATGGCTACACCTTC
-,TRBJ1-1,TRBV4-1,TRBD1,CASKGTGGRLAEAFF,TGCGCCAGCAAGGGGACAGGGGGCCGGCTGGCTGAAGCTTTCTTT
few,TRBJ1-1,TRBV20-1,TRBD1,CSASVQGANTEAFF,TGCAGTGCTAGTGTGCAGGGGGCGAACACTGAAGCTTTCTTT
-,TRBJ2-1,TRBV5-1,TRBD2,CASSSQSRAGGPNEQFF,TGCGCCAGCAGTTCACAAAGCCGGGCGGGGGGGCCGAATGAGCAGTTCTTC
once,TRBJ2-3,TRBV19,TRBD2,CASSMLRTSAPADTQYF,TGTGCCAGTAGTATGTTGAGGACTAGCGCTCCGGCAGATACGCAGTATTTT
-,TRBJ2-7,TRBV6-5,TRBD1,CALGDRTYEQYF,TGTGCCCTAGGGGACAGAACCTACGAGCAGTACTTC
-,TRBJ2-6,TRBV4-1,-,CASSQGANVLTF,TGCGCCAGCAGCCAGGGGGCCAACGTCCTGACTTTC
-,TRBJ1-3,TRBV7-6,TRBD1,CASSLVGTGGAGSGNTIYF,TGTGCCAGCAGCTTAGTAGGGACAGGGGGTGCGGGCTCTGGAAACACCATATATTTT
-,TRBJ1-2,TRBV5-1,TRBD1,CASSLGTGGGYTF,TGCGCCAGCAGCTTGGGAACAGGGGGAGGCTACACCTTC
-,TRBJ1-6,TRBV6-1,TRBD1,CASSEIGQASSYNSPLHF,TGTGCCAGCAGTGAGATAGGACAGGCGAGCTCCTATAATTCACCCCTCCACTTT
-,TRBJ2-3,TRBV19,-,CASSRSSAGGDTDTQYF,TGTGCCAGTAGCCGGTCTAGCGCTGGTGGGGACACAGATACGCAGTATTTT
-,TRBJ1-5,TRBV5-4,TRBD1,CASSLGGGGGNQPQHF,TGTGCCAGCAGCTTGGGAGGGGGCGGGGGCAATCAGCCCCAGCATTTT
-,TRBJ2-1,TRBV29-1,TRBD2,CSVEGGGGGAPYNEQFF,TGCAGCGTTGAAGGAGGCGGCGGGGGGGCCCCCTACAATGAGCAGTTCTTC
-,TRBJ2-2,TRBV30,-,CAWSRRGGSGELFF,TGTGCCTGGAGTAGAAGGGGGGGTTCCGGGGAGCTGTTTTTT
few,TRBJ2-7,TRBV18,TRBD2,CASSPEAGFVEQYF,TGTGCCAGCTCACCAGAAGCGGGGTTTGTGGAGCAGTACTTC